This TCR beta chain was profiled in a study of T cells and Merkel cell carcinoma outcomes. Data came from immunoSEQ multiplex PCR; TCRdb stores just in-frame clones and leaves some out. Of 13,000 to 15,000 clones detected, roughly 90% appear once; the ten largest clones hold roughly 2%. Looked up from germline, CDR1 is SGHDT and CDR2 is YYEEEE. The V and J ends lost 1 base and 3 bases respectively, with 10 bases between them. CDR3 length equals 14 residues. The rearrangement joins TRBV5-6 to TRBJ1-2; D perhaps matches TRBD1 (5 bases). The source material was tumor tissue from Merkel cell carcinoma. The origin of this receptor is a human donor with Merkel cell carcinoma. The CDR3 loop is CASSLFRVDYGYTF. The CDR3 coding sequence is TGTGCCAGCAGCTTGTTCAGGGTAGACTATGGCTACACCTTC.